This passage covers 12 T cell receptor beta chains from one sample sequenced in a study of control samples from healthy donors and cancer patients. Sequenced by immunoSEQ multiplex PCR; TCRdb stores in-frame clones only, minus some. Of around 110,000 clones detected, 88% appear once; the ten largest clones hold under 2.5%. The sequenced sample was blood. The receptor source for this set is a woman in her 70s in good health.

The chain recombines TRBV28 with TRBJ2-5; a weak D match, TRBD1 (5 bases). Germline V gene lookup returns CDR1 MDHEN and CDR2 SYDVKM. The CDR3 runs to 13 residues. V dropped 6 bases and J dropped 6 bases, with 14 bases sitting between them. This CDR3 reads CASSGRTRQTQYF. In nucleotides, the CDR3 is TGTGCCAGCAGCGGGCGGACAAGGCAGACCCAGTACTTC.

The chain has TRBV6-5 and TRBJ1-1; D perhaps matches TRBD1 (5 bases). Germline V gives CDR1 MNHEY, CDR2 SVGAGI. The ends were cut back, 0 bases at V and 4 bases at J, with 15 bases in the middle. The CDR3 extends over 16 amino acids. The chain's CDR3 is CASSYSIPIQGTEAFF. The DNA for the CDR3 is TGTGCCAGCAGTTACTCGATACCTATTCAGGGCACTGAAGCTTTCTTT.

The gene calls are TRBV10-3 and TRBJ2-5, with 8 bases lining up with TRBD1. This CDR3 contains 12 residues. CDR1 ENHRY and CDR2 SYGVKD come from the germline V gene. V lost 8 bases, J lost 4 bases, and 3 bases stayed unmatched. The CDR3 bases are TGTGCCATCGGACAGGGCGGAGAGACCCAGTACTTC. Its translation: CAIGQGGETQYF.

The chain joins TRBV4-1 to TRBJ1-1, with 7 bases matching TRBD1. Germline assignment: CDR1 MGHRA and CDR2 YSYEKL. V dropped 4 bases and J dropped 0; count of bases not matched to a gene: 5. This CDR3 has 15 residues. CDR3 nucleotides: TGCGCCAGCAGCCGACAGACAGGGATGAACACTGAAGCTTTCTTT. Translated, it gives CASSRQTGMNTEAFF.

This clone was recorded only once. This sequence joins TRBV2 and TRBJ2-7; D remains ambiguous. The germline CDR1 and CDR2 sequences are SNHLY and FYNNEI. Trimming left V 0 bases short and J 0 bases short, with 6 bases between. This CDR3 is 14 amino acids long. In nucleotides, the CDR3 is TGTGCCAGCAGTGAAGCTAGATCCTCCTACGAGCAGTACTTC. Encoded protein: CASSEARSSYEQYF.

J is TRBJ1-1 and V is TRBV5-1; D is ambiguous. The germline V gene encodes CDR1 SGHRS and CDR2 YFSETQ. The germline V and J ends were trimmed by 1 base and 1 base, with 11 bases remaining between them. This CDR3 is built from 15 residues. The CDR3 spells CASSLTDGWNTEAFF. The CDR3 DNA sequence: TGCGCCAGCAGCTTGACAGACGGGTGGAACACTGAAGCTTTCTTT.

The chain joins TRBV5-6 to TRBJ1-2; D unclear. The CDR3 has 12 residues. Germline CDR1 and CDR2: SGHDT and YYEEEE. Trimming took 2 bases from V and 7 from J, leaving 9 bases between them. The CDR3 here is CASSFSTGGYTF. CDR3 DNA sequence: TGTGCCAGCAGCTTCTCGACGGGTGGCTACACCTTC.

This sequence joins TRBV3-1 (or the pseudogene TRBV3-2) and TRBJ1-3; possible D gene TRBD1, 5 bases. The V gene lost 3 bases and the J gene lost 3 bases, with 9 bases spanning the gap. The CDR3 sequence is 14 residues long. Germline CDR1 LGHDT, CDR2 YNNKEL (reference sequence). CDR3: CASSQAGYGNTIYF. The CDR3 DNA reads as TGTGCCAGCAGCCAGGCAGGGTATGGAAACACCATATATTTT.

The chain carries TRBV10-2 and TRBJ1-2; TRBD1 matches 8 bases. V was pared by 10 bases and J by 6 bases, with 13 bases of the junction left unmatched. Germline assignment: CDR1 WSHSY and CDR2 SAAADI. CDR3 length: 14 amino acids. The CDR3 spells CATCSTGEMDGYTF. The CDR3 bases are TGCGCCACCTGTTCGACAGGGGAAATGGATGGCTACACCTTC.

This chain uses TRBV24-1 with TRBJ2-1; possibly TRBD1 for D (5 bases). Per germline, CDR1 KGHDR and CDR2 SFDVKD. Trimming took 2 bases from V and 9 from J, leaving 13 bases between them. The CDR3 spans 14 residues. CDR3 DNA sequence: TGTGCCACCAGTGATTCCCCGACAGCTGCTGAGCAGTTCTTC. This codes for CATSDSPTAAEQFF.

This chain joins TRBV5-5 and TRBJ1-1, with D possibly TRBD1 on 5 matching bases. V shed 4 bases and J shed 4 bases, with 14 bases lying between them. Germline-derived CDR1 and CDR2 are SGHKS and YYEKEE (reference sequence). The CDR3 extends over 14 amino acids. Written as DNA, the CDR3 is TGTGCCAGCAGCCAGACAGTTCCCAGCACTGAAGCTTTCTTT. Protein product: CASSQTVPSTEAFF.

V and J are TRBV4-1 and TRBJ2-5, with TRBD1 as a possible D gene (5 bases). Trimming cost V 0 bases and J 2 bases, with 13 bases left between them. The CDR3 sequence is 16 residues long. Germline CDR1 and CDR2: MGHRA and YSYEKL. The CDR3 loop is CASSQEFETAQETQYF. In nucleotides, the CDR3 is TGCGCCAGCAGCCAAGAATTCGAGACAGCACAAGAGACCCAGTACTTC.